These 32 T cell receptor beta chains share one sample of origin, sequenced in a study of Ad26.COV2.S vaccination and SARS-CoV-2 variants. The treatment denotes: about 20 received Ad26.COV2.S at low or high dose, single or two shots; about 5 received placebo; per-sample allocation not given. On day 63 after the first injection, vaccine and placebo recipients gave samples. The table came from immunoSEQ multiplex PCR; TCRdb's copy has only in-frame clones and leaves some out. The sample records 500,000 or so clones, approximately 89% being singletons. Sequences were derived from peripheral blood, sampled in a trial of Ad26.COV2.S vaccine versus placebo. These receptors originate from a person aged 18-65 years who received the Ad26.COV2.S COVID-19 vaccine or a placebo.

The V gene is TRBV7-2, the J gene TRBJ2-7; D unclear. The germline V gene has CDR1 SGHTA and CDR2 FQGNSA. Trimming took 0 bases from V and 6 from J, leaving 9 bases between them. The CDR3 has 13 residues. This chain's CDR3 is CASSLAQGFEQYV. CDR3 sequence (DNA): TGTGCCAGCAGCTTAGCGCAAGGGTTCGAGCAGTACGTC.

The CDR3 is CASSQAGGYNEQFF. In nucleotides, the CDR3 is TGTGCCAGCAGCCAGGCGGGAGGGTACAATGAGCAGTTCTTC. The chain links TRBV7-2 to TRBJ2-1; 9 bases match TRBD2. V dropped 5 bases and J dropped 4; count of bases not matched to a gene: 3. CDR1 SGHTA and CDR2 FQGNSA come from the germline V gene. The CDR3 is made up of 14 amino acids. The full variable domain, in which reference TRBV7-2 and TRBJ2-1 provide the parts outside the CDR3, is GAGVSQSPSNKVTEKGKDVELRCDPISGHTALYWYRQSLGQGLEFLIYFQGNSAPDKSGLPSDRFSAERTGGSVSTLTIQRTQQEDSAVYLCASSQAGGYNEQFFGPGTRLTVL.

The rearrangement joins TRBV5-5 to TRBJ2-7; D unresolved. The CDR3 contains 14 residues. Germline V gene lookup returns CDR1 SGHKS and CDR2 YYEKEE (reference sequence). Trimming cost V 3 bases and J 1 base, with 11 bases left between them. CDR3 bases: TGTGCCAGCAGCTCGGAAGACAATTCCTACGAGCAGTACGTC. Translation: CASSSEDNSYEQYV.

The chain joins TRBV9 to TRBJ2-3, with 7 bases lining up with TRBD1. This CDR3 is 18 amino acids long. Germline CDR1 and CDR2: SGDLS and YYNGEE. Germline trimming cut 1 base from V and 2 bases from J; bases unmatched to any gene: 13. This chain's CDR3 is CASSVLPGQSFTTDTQYF. The CDR3 DNA follows: TGTGCCAGCAGCGTATTACCGGGACAGAGCTTTACCACAGATACGCAGTATTTT.

The chain uses TRBV5-1 and TRBJ2-5; no clear D gene. The germline gives CDR1 SGHRS, CDR2 YFSETQ. V lost 2 bases and J lost 5, with 10 bases in between. This CDR3 has 13 amino acids. CDR3 sequence (DNA): TGCGCCAGCAGCTTAGACCCCTCGGAGACCCAGTACTTC. Translation gives CASSLDPSETQYF.

This clone was recorded only once. This rearrangement joins TRBV2 to TRBJ2-7, with D possibly being TRBD2 (6 bases). The CDR3 has 12 residues. Trimming took off 11 bases at V and 0 bases at J, with 11 bases between the two ends. Germline CDR1 and CDR2: SNHLY and FYNNEI. The CDR3 bases are TGTGCCGGACGGGACTTCTCCTACGAGCAGTACTTC. Protein: CAGRDFSYEQYF.

The V call is TRBV6-2 or TRBV6-3, the J call TRBJ2-5; 10 bases agree with TRBD2. The CDR3 totals 15 residues. V lost 6 bases and J lost 5; bases outside the gene matches: 9. Looked up from germline, CDR1 is MNHEY and CDR2 is SVGEGT. The CDR3 region is CASSPLAGSGETQYF. CDR3 coding DNA: TGTGCCAGCAGCCCACTAGCGGGATCGGGCGAGACCCAGTACTTC.

This clone occurred once. This rearrangement joins TRBV5-4 to TRBJ2-5; a possible D gene is TRBD2 (6 bases). The V and J ends lost 4 bases and 3 bases respectively, with 10 bases between them. This CDR3 is built from 13 residues. Germline values: CDR1 SGHNT, CDR2 YYREEE (reference sequence). CDR3 region: CASSAGPEETQYF. The CDR3 DNA reads TGTGCCAGCAGCGCGGGGCCAGAAGAGACCCAGTACTTC.

The chain links TRBV19 to TRBJ1-1; D not certain. In germline, CDR1 is LNHDA, CDR2 SQIVND (reference sequence). This CDR3 comprises 13 residues. Deletions cut 3 bases from V and 3 bases from J, with 8 bases between. The CDR3 nucleotides are TGTGCCAGTAGTATCGGACTGGACACTGAAGCTTTCTTT. This gives the protein CASSIGLDTEAFF.

This chain uses TRBV2 with TRBJ1-3, with D unresolved. This CDR3 is built from 13 residues. CDR1 is SNHLY and CDR2 is FYNNEI in the germline V gene. V lost 1 base to trimming and J lost 1 base, with 2 bases between them. The CDR3 loop is CASSEGSGNTIYF. Written as DNA, the CDR3 is TGTGCCAGCAGTGAAGGGTCTGGAAACACCATATATTTT.

V and J are TRBV11-1 and TRBJ2-7; TRBD2 might be the D (5 bases). The CDR3 is made up of 13 amino acids. V lost 1 base and J lost 8, with 12 bases in between. Germline V gene lookup returns CDR1 SGHAT and CDR2 FQDESV (reference sequence). Here the CDR3 reads CASSLVAGSKQYV. The CDR3 region has the DNA TGTGCCAGCAGCTTAGTGGCGGGTAGTAAGCAGTACGTC.

The V gene is TRBV5-6, the J gene TRBJ1-5; 9 bases agree with TRBD1. This CDR3 is 18 amino acids long. The germline gives CDR1 SGHDT, CDR2 YYEEEE. The V and J ends lost 2 bases and 0 bases, in that order; junction bases with no gene match: 9. The CDR3 protein is CASSFTGTGLISNQPQHF. Here the CDR3 DNA reads TGTGCCAGCAGCTTCACCGGGACAGGGCTAATTAGCAATCAGCCCCAGCATTTT.

This chain connects TRBV11-2 to TRBJ1-1; unclear D gene. V shed 5 bases and J shed 3 bases, with 13 bases lying between them. This CDR3 region has 14 residues. CDR1 is SGHAT, CDR2 FQNNGV, per germline. CDR3 in amino acids: CASSPSGWDTEAFF. CDR3 coding DNA: TGTGCCAGCAGCCCCAGTGGATGGGACACTGAAGCTTTCTTT.

This clone occurred once. This chain connects TRBV4-2 to TRBJ2-3; 12 positions match TRBD2. Germline CDR1 is LGHNA and CDR2 is YNFKEQ. This CDR3 has 17 amino acids. V gave up 4 bases and J gave up 2 bases; unmatched junction bases: 7. The CDR3 DNA follows: TGTGCCAGCAGCCGCATTACTAGCGGGGGGATCACAGATACGCAGTATTTT. It codes for CASSRITSGGITDTQYF.

The V gene is TRBV7-2, the J gene TRBJ1-5, with TRBD1 as a possible D gene (6 bases). This CDR3 has 15 amino acids. V lost 2 bases to trimming and J lost 0 bases, with 8 bases between them. Germline V gives CDR1 SGHTA, CDR2 FQGNSA. CDR3 in amino acids: CASSLQGTSNQPQHF. The CDR3 DNA is TGTGCCAGCAGCTTACAGGGGACTAGCAATCAGCCCCAGCATTTT.

The V gene is TRBV10-3, the J gene TRBJ2-1; D gene uncertain. The ends were cut back, 10 bases at V and 3 bases at J, with 7 bases in the middle. The CDR3 runs to 11 residues. The germline gives CDR1 ENHRY, CDR2 SYGVKD. CDR3 sequence (DNA): TGTGCCACCTACAACTACAATGAGCAGTTCTTC. Translated, it gives CATYNYNEQFF.

The chain couples TRBV19 to TRBJ2-7, with D possibly TRBD1 on 5 matching bases. Germline-derived CDR1 and CDR2 are LNHDA and SQIVND (reference sequence). There are 15 residues in the CDR3. The V and J ends lost 3 bases and 4 bases respectively, with 16 bases between them. The chain's CDR3 is CASSIPGKSGYEQYF. CDR3 sequence (DNA): TGTGCCAGTAGTATTCCAGGGAAGAGTGGTTACGAGCAGTACTTC.

The chain uses TRBV5-4 and TRBJ1-3; unclear D gene. The CDR3 sequence is 13 residues long. CDR1 is SGHNT and CDR2 is YYREEE in the germline V gene (reference sequence). The V and J ends lost 6 bases and 2 bases respectively, with 9 bases between them. In DNA form, the CDR3 reads TGTGCCAGCACCACTAGAGCTGGAAACACCATATATTTT. Its translation: CASTTRAGNTIYF.

This clone appeared a single time. This chain joins TRBV2 and TRBJ2-5; D ambiguous. There are 14 residues in the CDR3. V was cut by 1 base and J by 9 bases, with 15 bases left in between. Germline CDR1 is SNHLY and CDR2 is FYNNEI. CDR3: CASSEGDGLGPQYF. The CDR3 bases are TGTGCCAGCAGTGAAGGGGATGGTTTAGGGCCCCAGTACTTC.

Here the CDR3 reads CASSNPQGAYTEAFF. CDR3 nucleotides: TGTGCCAGTAGCAACCCCCAGGGGGCATATACTGAAGCTTTCTTT. The chain is built from TRBV19 and TRBJ1-1; TRBD1 matches 8 bases. The CDR3 covers 15 residues. The germline V gene has CDR1 LNHDA and CDR2 SQIVND (reference sequence). Germline trimming cut 6 bases from V and 5 bases from J; bases unmatched to any gene: 11.

This rearrangement joins TRBV7-6 to TRBJ2-1; TRBD1 matches at 7 bases. The germline V gene has CDR1 SGHVS and CDR2 FNYEAQ. The CDR3 is made up of 17 amino acids. The J segment lost 0 bases and the V segment lost 0 bases, leaving 5 bases of the junction unmatched. CDR3 protein: CASSLAVDRYSYNEQFF. CDR3 nucleotides: TGTGCCAGCAGCTTAGCTGTGGACAGGTACTCCTACAATGAGCAGTTCTTC.

This chain uses TRBV24-1 with TRBJ1-4, with D unresolved. The CDR3 covers 15 residues. The germline CDR1 and CDR2 sequences are KGHDR and SFDVKD. V lost 3 bases and J lost 7, with 14 bases in between. The CDR3 bases are TGTGCCACCAGTGATCCAGGCCTTACCCTTGAAAAACTGTTTTTT. This gives the protein CATSDPGLTLEKLFF.

The chain couples TRBV6-2 or TRBV6-3 to TRBJ1-1; no clear D gene. The CDR3 is 14 amino acids. From germline, CDR1 is MNHEY and CDR2 SVGEGT. Deletions cut 5 bases from V and 0 bases from J, with 10 bases between. The CDR3 here is CASSLHSVNTEAFF. As DNA, the CDR3 is TGTGCCAGCAGTCTGCATTCCGTGAACACTGAAGCTTTCTTT.

The chain combines TRBV12-5 with TRBJ1-2, with D hard to call. CDR1 and CDR2 from the germline V gene are LGHNT and FRNRAP. The germline V and J ends were trimmed by 2 bases and 2 bases, with 9 bases remaining between them. CDR3 size: 14 residues. The chain's CDR3 is CASGLPPSNYGYTF. The CDR3 nucleotides read TGTGCTAGTGGTTTGCCTCCGTCGAACTATGGCTACACCTTC. Variable domain in full (rest from reference TRBV12-5 and TRBJ1-2): DARVTQTPRHKVTEMGQEVTMRCQPILGHNTVFWYRQTMMQGLELLAYFRNRAPLDDSGMPKDRFSAEMPDATLATLKIQPSEPRDSAVYFCASGLPPSNYGYTFGSGTRLTVV.

This clone was seen only once. J is TRBJ2-2 and V is TRBV15, with TRBD2 identical over 7 bases. The V segment lost 1 base and the J segment 2 bases; nucleotides outside the gene matches: 4. There are 16 residues in the CDR3. Germline V gene data show CDR1 as LNHNV and CDR2 as YYDKDF (reference sequence). The CDR3 sequence is CATSRGGGGNTGELFF. The CDR3 DNA is TGTGCCACCAGCAGAGGCGGGGGAGGCAACACCGGGGAGCTGTTTTTT. Combining the CDR3 with reference TRBV15 and TRBJ2-2 gives the whole variable domain DAMVIQNPRYQVTQFGKPVTLSCSQTLNHNVMYWYQQKSSQAPKLLFHYYDKDFNNEADTPDNFQSRRPNTSFCFLDIRSPGLGDTAMYLCATSRGGGGNTGELFFGEGSRLTVL.

The chain combines TRBV7-2 with TRBJ2-1; 8 bases map to TRBD2. The CDR3 is made up of 15 amino acids. The germline V gene encodes CDR1 SGHTA and CDR2 FQGNSA. With 1 base clipped from V and 4 bases from J, the junction kept 3 bases outside the gene matches. The CDR3, as DNA: TGTGCCAGCAGCTTAGTCGGGGGGGCATACAATGAGCAGTTCTTC. It is translated as CASSLVGGAYNEQFF. The full variable domain, its missing parts supplied by reference TRBV7-2 and TRBJ2-1, is GAGVSQSPSNKVTEKGKDVELRCDPISGHTALYWYRQSLGQGLEFLIYFQGNSAPDKSGLPSDRFSAERTGGSVSTLTIQRTQQEDSAVYLCASSLVGGAYNEQFFGPGTRLTVL.

The chain is built from TRBV6-2 or TRBV6-3 and TRBJ1-2; 8 bases map to TRBD1. With 5 bases clipped from V and 4 bases from J, the junction kept 3 bases outside the gene matches. The CDR3 loop spans 13 amino acids. CDR1 and CDR2 (germline): MNHEY, SVGEGT. The CDR3 protein is CASSRTGIYGYTF. As DNA, the CDR3 is TGTGCCAGCAGTCGGACAGGGATCTATGGCTACACCTTC.

The chain has TRBV30 and TRBJ2-7, with a possible D match to TRBD2 (5 bases). The CDR3 sequence is 13 residues long. CDR1 and CDR2 from the germline V gene are GTSNPN and SVGIG (reference sequence). Trimming took 3 bases from V and 3 from J, leaving 12 bases between them. The CDR3 loop reads CAWRGAAGYEQYV. The CDR3 DNA reads as TGTGCCTGGAGGGGTGCGGCGGGCTACGAGCAGTACGTC.

The chain carries TRBV7-2 and TRBJ1-1; 10 bases agree with TRBD1. The junction had 12 bases not matched to a gene; V was cut back by 5 bases and J by 6 bases. The CDR3 covers 16 residues. Germline values: CDR1 SGHTA, CDR2 FQGNSA. The CDR3 coding sequence is TGTGCCAGCAGCATACGGACAGGGGGGGTTGTTCCTGAAGCTTTCTTT. It specifies CASSIRTGGVVPEAFF.

The J gene is TRBJ1-4, the V gene TRBV10-3, with D perhaps matching TRBD1 (6 bases). The CDR3 covers 12 residues. V was trimmed by 6 bases and J by 5 bases, leaving 7 bases between them. Germline V gives CDR1 ENHRY, CDR2 SYGVKD. The CDR3 region is CAISQGNEKLFF. As DNA, the CDR3 is TGTGCCATCAGCCAGGGGAATGAAAAACTGTTTTTT.

The J gene is TRBJ2-1, the V gene TRBV25-1, with D unclear. The CDR3 covers 13 residues. V lost 2 bases and J 4 bases, leaving 6 bases between the germline ends. Germline-derived CDR1 and CDR2 are MGHDK and SYGVNS. As DNA, the CDR3 is TGTGCCAGCAGTGAACCAAATTACAATGAGCAGTTCTTC. It codes for CASSEPNYNEQFF.

The chain joins TRBV4-3 to TRBJ1-1, with D unresolved. This CDR3 contains 15 residues. The germline CDR1 and CDR2 sequences are LGHNA and YSLEER. V was clipped by 1 base and J by 5 bases, with 14 bases between them. CDR3 region: CASSQAFWEMTEAFF. The DNA for the CDR3 is TGCGCCAGCAGCCAAGCCTTCTGGGAGATGACTGAAGCTTTCTTT.